This T cell receptor (beta chain) was recovered during a study of T cell repertoires in cytomegalovirus infection. Germline V lookup: CDR1 MNHEY, CDR2 SMNVEV (reference sequence). This CDR3 has 14 residues. The V and J ends lost 5 bases and 2 bases respectively, with 13 bases between them. TCRdb used MiXCR to reprocess the reads, holding one entry per CDR3 protein. The profile covers about 150,000 distinct CDR3 sequences, with about 32% appearing a single time and roughly 50% taken by the ten largest. Points on this clonotype: No antigen is known for it.

The source material was CD8+ T cells from cultured PBMCs, sampled from culture after CMV antigen stimulation. V gene TRBV27 combines with J gene TRBJ2-7; weak D call: TRBD2 (6 bases). The source is a human donor in good health (CMV status not recorded). Some clones in this sample may be carry-over from other donors' samples. Here the CDR3 reads CASSQGLAPYEQYF. The CDR3, as DNA: TGTGCCAGCAGTCAGGGACTTGCCCCCTACGAGCAGTACTTC.